This T cell receptor beta chain was identified in a study of response to subunit inactivated influenza vaccine. Study outcomes and limitations: A suggestion made by the authors is that each seasonal influenza vaccination recruits few new T cells.

V lost 0 bases to trimming and J lost 2 bases, with 14 bases between them. CDR1 is SGHRS and CDR2 is YFSETQ in the germline V gene. This CDR3 comprises 16 residues. This clonotype was detected a few times. Antigen specificity is unknown. One entry per CDR3 protein results from TCRdb running MiXCR on the RT-PCR reads. The sample lists around 710,000 distinct CDR3 sequences, approximately 13% occurring once. The clonotype was recovered from a man in his fifties who received an inactivated influenza vaccine. The sequences come from PBMCs from blood, collected approximately 15 days before vaccination. V is TRBV5-1 and J is TRBJ2-5; D is possibly TRBD1 or TRBD2 (5 bases each). CDR3 protein: CASSLAQGPLQETQYF. The CDR3 bases are TGCGCCAGCAGCTTGGCCCAGGGACCGCTACAAGAGACCCAGTACTTC.